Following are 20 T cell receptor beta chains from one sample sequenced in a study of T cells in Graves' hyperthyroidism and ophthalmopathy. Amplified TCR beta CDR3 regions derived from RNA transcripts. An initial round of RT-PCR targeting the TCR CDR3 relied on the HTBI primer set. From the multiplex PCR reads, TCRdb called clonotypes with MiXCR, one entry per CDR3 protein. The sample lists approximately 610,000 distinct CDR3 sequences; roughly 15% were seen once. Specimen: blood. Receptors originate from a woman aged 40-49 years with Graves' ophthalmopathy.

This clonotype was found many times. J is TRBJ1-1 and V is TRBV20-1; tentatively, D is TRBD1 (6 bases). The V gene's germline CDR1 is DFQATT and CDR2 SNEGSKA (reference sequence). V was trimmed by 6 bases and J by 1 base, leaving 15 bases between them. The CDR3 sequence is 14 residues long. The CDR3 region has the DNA TGCAGTGCCACGAGGGGGGGCCCGAACACTGAAGCTTTCTTT. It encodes CSATRGGPNTEAFF.

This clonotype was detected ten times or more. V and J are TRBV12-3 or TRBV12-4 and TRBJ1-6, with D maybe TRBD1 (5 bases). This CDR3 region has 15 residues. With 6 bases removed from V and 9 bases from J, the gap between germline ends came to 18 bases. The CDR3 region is CASSRGGLPSSPLHF. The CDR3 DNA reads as TGTGCCAGCAGCCGGGGGGGACTCCCGAGTTCACCCCTCCACTTT.

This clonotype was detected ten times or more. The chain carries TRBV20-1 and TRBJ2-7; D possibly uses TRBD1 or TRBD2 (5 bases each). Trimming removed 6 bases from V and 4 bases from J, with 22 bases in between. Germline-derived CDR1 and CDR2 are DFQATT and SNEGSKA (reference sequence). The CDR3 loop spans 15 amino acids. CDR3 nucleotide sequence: TGCAGTGCATTACCCGCCACGGGACGACTATACGAGCAGTACTTC. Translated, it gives CSALPATGRLYEQYF.

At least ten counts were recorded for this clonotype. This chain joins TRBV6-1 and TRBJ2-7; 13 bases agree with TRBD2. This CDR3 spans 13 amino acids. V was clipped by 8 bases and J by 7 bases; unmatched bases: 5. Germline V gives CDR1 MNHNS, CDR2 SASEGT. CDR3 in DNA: TGTGCCAGCCGGACTAGCGGGAGTGGTGAGCAGTACTTC. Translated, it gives CASRTSGSGEQYF.

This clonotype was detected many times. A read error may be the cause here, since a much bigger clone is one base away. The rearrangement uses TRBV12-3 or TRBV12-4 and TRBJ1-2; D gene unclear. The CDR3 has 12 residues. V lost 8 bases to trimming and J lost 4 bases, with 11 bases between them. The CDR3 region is CASSIAGYGYTF. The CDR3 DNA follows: TGTGCCAGCTCCATCGCGGGCTATGGCTACACCTTC.

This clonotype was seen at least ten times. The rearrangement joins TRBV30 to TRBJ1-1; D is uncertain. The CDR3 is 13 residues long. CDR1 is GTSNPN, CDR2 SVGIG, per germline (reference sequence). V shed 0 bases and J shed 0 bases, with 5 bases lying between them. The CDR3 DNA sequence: TGTGCCTGGAGTGTAGGGCTGAACACTGAAGCTTTCTTT. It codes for CAWSVGLNTEAFF.

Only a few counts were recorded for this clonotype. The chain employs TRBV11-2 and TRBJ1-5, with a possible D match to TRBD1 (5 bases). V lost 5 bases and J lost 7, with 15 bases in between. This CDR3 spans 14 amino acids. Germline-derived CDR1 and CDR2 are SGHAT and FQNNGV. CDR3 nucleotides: TGTGCCAGCAGCGATTCAGGGTCGAGCCAGCCCCAGCATTTT. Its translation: CASSDSGSSQPQHF.

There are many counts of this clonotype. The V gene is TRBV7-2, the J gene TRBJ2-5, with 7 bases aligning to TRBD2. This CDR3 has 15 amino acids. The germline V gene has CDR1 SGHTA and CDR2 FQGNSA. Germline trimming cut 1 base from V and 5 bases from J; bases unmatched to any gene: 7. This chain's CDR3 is CASSLVSREGETQYF. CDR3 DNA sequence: TGTGCCAGCAGCTTAGTGTCCAGGGAGGGGGAGACCCAGTACTTC.

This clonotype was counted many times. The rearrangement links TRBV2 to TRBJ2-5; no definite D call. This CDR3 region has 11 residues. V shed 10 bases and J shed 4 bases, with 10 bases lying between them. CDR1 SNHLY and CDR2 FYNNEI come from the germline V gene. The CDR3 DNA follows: TGTGCCACCCCCGGGTCAGAGACCCAGTACTTC. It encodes CATPGSETQYF. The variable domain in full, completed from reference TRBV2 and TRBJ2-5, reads EPEVTQTPSHQVTQMGQEVILRCVPISNHLYFYWYRQILGQKVEFLVSFYNNEISEKSEIFDDQFSVERPDGSNFTLKIRSTKLEDSAMYFCATPGSETQYFGPGTRLLVL.

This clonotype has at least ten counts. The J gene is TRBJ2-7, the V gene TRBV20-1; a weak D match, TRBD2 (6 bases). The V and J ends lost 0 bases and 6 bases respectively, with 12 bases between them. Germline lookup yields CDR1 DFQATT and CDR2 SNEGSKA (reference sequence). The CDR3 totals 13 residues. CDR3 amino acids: CSAREIGGGEQYF. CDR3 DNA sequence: TGCAGTGCTAGAGAGATCGGGGGAGGCGAGCAGTACTTC.

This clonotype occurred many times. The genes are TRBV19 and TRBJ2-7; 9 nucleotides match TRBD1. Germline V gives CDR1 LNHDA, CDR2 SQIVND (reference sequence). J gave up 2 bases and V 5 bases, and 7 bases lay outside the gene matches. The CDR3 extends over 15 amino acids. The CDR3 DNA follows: TGTGCCAGTAGTCCCCGACAGGGGGAGGCCTACGAGCAGTACTTC. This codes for CASSPRQGEAYEQYF.

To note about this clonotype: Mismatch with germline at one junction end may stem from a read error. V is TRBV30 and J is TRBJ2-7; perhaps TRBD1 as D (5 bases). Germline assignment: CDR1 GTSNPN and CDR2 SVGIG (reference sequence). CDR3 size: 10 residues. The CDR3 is CASQGASLLF. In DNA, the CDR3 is TGTGCCTCACAAGGGGCGTCTTTACTGTTC.

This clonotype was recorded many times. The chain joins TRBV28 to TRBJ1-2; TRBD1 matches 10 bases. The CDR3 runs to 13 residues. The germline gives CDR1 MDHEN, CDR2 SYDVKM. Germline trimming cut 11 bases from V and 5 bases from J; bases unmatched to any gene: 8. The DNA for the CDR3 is TGTGCCGGCTTGGGGACAGGGGATTATGGCTACACCTTC. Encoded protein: CAGLGTGDYGYTF.

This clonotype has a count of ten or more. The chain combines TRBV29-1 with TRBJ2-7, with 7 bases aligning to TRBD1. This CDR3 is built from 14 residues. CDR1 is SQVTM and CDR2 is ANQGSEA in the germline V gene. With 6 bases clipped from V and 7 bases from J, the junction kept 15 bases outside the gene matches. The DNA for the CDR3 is TGCAGCGTGGTCCGGGACAGTCTTTCTTGGGAGCAGTACTTC. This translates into CSVVRDSLSWEQYF.

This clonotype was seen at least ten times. The CDR3 DNA reads as TGTGCCAGCGGGGGGACAGCCTCCTACGAGCAGTACTTC. Its translation is CASGGTASYEQYF. The rearrangement joins TRBV25-1 to TRBJ2-7, with a weak D call TRBD1 (7 bases). The CDR3 sequence is 13 residues long. The germline V gene encodes CDR1 MGHDK and CDR2 SYGVNS. The V and J ends lost 8 bases and 0 bases respectively, with 11 bases between them.

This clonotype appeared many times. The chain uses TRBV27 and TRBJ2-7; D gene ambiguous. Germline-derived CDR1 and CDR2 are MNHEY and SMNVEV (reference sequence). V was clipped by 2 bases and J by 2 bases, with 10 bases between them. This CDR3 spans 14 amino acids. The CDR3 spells CASSLGRFAYEQYF. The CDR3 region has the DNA TGTGCCAGCAGTTTAGGCCGGTTTGCCTACGAGCAGTACTTC.

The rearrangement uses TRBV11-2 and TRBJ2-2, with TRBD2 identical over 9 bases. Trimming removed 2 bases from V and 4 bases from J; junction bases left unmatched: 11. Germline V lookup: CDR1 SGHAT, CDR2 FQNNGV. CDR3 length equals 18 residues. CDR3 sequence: CASSLPRGGGRGTGELFF. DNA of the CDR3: TGTGCCAGCAGCTTACCTCGTGGTGGCGGGAGGGGCACCGGGGAGCTGTTTTTT.

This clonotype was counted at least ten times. This chain's CDR3 is CASSFGSGNTEAFF. The CDR3 nucleotides are TGTGCCAGCAGTTTCGGTTCAGGGAACACTGAAGCTTTCTTT. The chain combines TRBV12-3 or TRBV12-4 with TRBJ1-1; no definite D call. This CDR3 is built from 14 residues. V gave up 3 bases and J gave up 1 base, with 9 bases separating them.

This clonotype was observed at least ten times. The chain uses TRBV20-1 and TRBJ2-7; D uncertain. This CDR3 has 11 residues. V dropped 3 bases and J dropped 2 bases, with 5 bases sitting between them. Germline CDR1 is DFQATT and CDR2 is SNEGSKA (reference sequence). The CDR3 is CSASGPYEQYF. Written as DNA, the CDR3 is TGCAGTGCTAGCGGTCCCTACGAGCAGTACTTC.

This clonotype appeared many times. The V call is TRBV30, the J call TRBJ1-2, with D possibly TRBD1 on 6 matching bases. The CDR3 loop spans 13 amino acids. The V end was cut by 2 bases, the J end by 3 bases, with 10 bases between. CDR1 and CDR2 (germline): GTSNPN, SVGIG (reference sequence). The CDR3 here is CAWSRGADYGYTF. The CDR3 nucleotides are TGTGCCTGGAGTCGGGGGGCAGACTATGGCTACACCTTC.